The rows below give T cell receptor beta chains drawn from one sample of a study of identical twins. MiXCR, applied by TCRdb to the 5' RACE reads, yields one record per CDR3 protein. Among 250,000 to 300,000 distinct CDR3 sequences listed, about 8.3% were seen once. These data also formed part of another study, on yellow fever vaccine responses in identical twins.

Sequenced: CD8+ T cells sorted from blood. These TCRs come from a woman in her late teens or twenties in good health. The CDR3 runs from the conserved cysteine through the conserved F or W. A D gene is named only where the DNA matches it firmly. The size field is filled for only some rows; it gives once, few, many or a size class.

size,J,V,D,DNA,CDR3
many,TRBJ2-3,TRBV7-8,TRBD2,TGTGCCAGCAGCTTATACCCCTCTACTAGCGGGGGGGCAGATACGCAGTATTTT,CASSLYPSTSGGADTQYF
few,TRBJ2-1,TRBV2,TRBD2,TGTGCCAGCAGTGAAACAAGACGGGGGGGCAACTACAATGAGCAGTTCTTC,CASSETRRGGNYNEQFF
many,TRBJ2-7,TRBV3-1,TRBD2,TGTGCCAGCAGCCAAGGTGTTGCGGGAGGAATTGACGAGCAGTACTTC,CASSQGVAGGIDEQYF
few,TRBJ2-1,TRBV7-9,-,TGTGCCAGCAGCTCCCCGGCTAGAAACAATGAGCAGTTCTTC,CASSSPARNNEQFF
many,TRBJ2-5,TRBV12-3/TRBV12-4,TRBD1,TGTGCCAGCAGTAGACAGGGGACCTACCAAGAGACCCAGTACTTC,CASSRQGTYQETQYF
many,TRBJ2-7,TRBV27,TRBD2,TGTGCCAGCAGTTTAACTAGCGGAACCCACTACGAGCAGTACTTC,CASSLTSGTHYEQYF
-,TRBJ2-1,TRBV2,-,TGTGCCAGCAGTGGGACATCCCCTATGAACAATGAGCAGTTCTTC,CASSGTSPMNNEQFF
-,TRBJ1-2,TRBV11-2,-,TGTGCCAGCAGCTTGATCCCCGGACAGAACTATGGCTACACCTTC,CASSLIPGQNYGYTF
-,TRBJ1-2,TRBV6-4,-,TGTGCCAGCAGTGTAGGGCAGGGAAACGGCTACACCTTC,CASSVGQGNGYTF
many,TRBJ2-1,TRBV3-1,TRBD1,TGTGCCAGCAGCCAAGATGGGACCGGGACAGGGTTTAAGAACAATGAGCAGTTCTTC,CASSQDGTGTGFKNNEQFF
-,TRBJ2-1,TRBV7-3,TRBD2,TGTGCCAGCAGCTTAGTGCCTAGCGGGGCCCAGGAGCAGTTCTTC,CASSLVPSGAQEQFF
-,TRBJ1-2,TRBV29-1,TRBD1,TGCAGCGTTGAAGACTGGACAGGGGGCAACTATGGCTACACCTTC,CSVEDWTGGNYGYTF
-,TRBJ2-3,TRBV7-8,-,TGTGCCAGCAGCTTAGCAGGGTTTTCGCGCACAGATACGCAGTATTTT,CASSLAGFSRTDTQYF
few,TRBJ2-3,TRBV30,-,TGTGCCTGGAGTGCGGGGGCCACCCCAGATACGCAGTATTTT,CAWSAGATPDTQYF
-,TRBJ2-1,TRBV7-9,-,TGTGCCAGCAGCTTAGTGGCGGGGCCGTCCTACAATGAGCAGTTCTTC,CASSLVAGPSYNEQFF
-,TRBJ2-1,TRBV7-9,-,TGTGCCAGCAGCTTATTCAATGAGCAGTTCTTC,CASSLFNEQFF
many,TRBJ2-1,TRBV7-9,TRBD2,TGTGCCAGCAGCTCCTTACTGCGGGGGGGCCTGGATGAGCAGTTCTTC,CASSSLLRGGLDEQFF
few,TRBJ2-3,TRBV10-3,TRBD2,TGTGCCATCAGTGAACCAGGACTAGCTGAGCGGTTTCCAGATACGCAGTATTTT,CAISEPGLAERFPDTQYF
few,TRBJ1-6,TRBV11-1,-,TGTGCCAGCAGCTTTAATACCGGACAGTTCTTCTATAATTCACCCCTCCACTTT,CASSFNTGQFFYNSPLHF
-,TRBJ2-1,TRBV16,-,TGTGCCAGCAGCCAAGTTGGCGCAGGGAATGATGAGCAGTTCTTC,CASSQVGAGNDEQFF
few,TRBJ2-1,TRBV12-3/TRBV12-4,-,TGTGCCAGCAGCCTTACTAACGGGGGCAATGAGCAGTTCTTC,CASSLTNGGNEQFF
once,TRBJ2-1,TRBV20-1,-,TGCAGTGCTAGATCGGGGGTGGGGGTAACCTACAATGAGCAGTTCTTC,CSARSGVGVTYNEQFF
few,TRBJ2-1,TRBV19,TRBD1,TGTGCCAGTAGTATGGTCAGGGGGCAAGGGAGTGATGAGCAGTTCTTC,CASSMVRGQGSDEQFF
many,TRBJ2-7,TRBV12-3/TRBV12-4,-,TGTGCCAGCAGTTCCGGGGGTTTCTCCGAGCAGTACTTC,CASSSGGFSEQYF
many,TRBJ2-2,TRBV4-1,-,TGCGCCAGCAGCCTGGTTGGAGGCACCGGGGAGCTGTTTTTT,CASSLVGGTGELFF
-,TRBJ2-3,TRBV11-2,-,TGTGCCAGCCCCCCAAGGTATACGCAGTATTTT,CASPPRYTQYF
many,TRBJ2-7,TRBV12-3/TRBV12-4,TRBD2,TGTGCCAGCAGCCTTAGCGGGAACTCCTACGAGCAGTACTTC,CASSLSGNSYEQYF
few,TRBJ2-7,TRBV20-1,TRBD2,TGCAGTGCTAGGCAACTAGCGGGCCAAGACTACGAGCAGTACTTC,CSARQLAGQDYEQYF
-,TRBJ2-1,TRBV20-1,TRBD2,TGCAGTGCTAGGGGACTAGCGGGTCATGAGCAGTTCTTC,CSARGLAGHEQFF
-,TRBJ2-7,TRBV11-2,TRBD1,TGTGCCAGCAGAAAAAGGGACAGGGCACCCCACGAGCAGTACTTC,CASRKRDRAPHEQYF
-,TRBJ1-6,TRBV30,TRBD1,TGTGCCTGGGGTAGCGTTGACAGGGGGAGTTCACCCCTCCACTTT,CAWGSVDRGSSPLHF
many,TRBJ2-2,TRBV7-8,TRBD1,TGTGCCAGCAGCTTCGGGACAGGGGATATCGGGGAGCTGTTTTTT,CASSFGTGDIGELFF
-,TRBJ1-4,TRBV4-3,-,TGCGCCAGCAGCCAAGGAAACAGTATTAATGAAAAACTGTTTTTT,CASSQGNSINEKLFF
-,TRBJ2-2,TRBV29-1,-,TGCAGCGTTGAACACCCCCCCGGCGGGGAGCTGTTTTTT,CSVEHPPGGELFF
-,TRBJ2-2,TRBV7-8,-,TGTGCCAGCAGCCCTGAGTCAACTCCGAACACCGGGGAGCTGTTTTTT,CASSPESTPNTGELFF
few,TRBJ2-7,TRBV7-9,TRBD1,TGTGCCAGCAGCCGACAGGGGTTCTTGGAGCAGTACTTC,CASSRQGFLEQYF
few,TRBJ2-5,TRBV6-1,TRBD2,TGTGCCAGCAATATATTAGCGGGGGGGGAAGAGACCCAGTACTTC,CASNILAGGEETQYF
-,TRBJ1-6,TRBV9,-,TGTGCCAGCAGCCGGGAGACGTTTAATTCACCCCTCCACTTT,CASSRETFNSPLHF
few,TRBJ2-7,TRBV7-9,-,TGTGCCAGCAGCCCTCGGAGGAGCTACGAGCAGTACTTC,CASSPRRSYEQYF
few,TRBJ2-7,TRBV27,-,TGTGCCAGCAGTTCCTCTGGGCAGACCGACTACGAGCAGTACTTC,CASSSSGQTDYEQYF
few,TRBJ2-1,TRBV7-6,TRBD1,TGTGCCAGCAGCGCAGGGGGAGATGAGCAGTTCTTC,CASSAGGDEQFF
-,TRBJ2-5,TRBV7-7,-,TGTGCTAGCAGCCCGCTTTACGGACAAGAGACCCAGTACTTC,CASSPLYGQETQYF
many,TRBJ2-7,TRBV7-9,-,TGTGCCAGCAGCCTCCCGACAGGCGTTTTGGCCTACGAGCAGTACTTC,CASSLPTGVLAYEQYF
many,TRBJ2-1,TRBV29-1,-,TGCAGCAGTAACAGGAGGGGAGAAGCTTACAATGAGCAGTTCTTC,CSSNRRGEAYNEQFF
many,TRBJ1-5,TRBV5-1,-,TGCGCCAGAACCCAGGGGAGCAATCAGCCCCAGCATTTT,CARTQGSNQPQHF
-,TRBJ2-5,TRBV18,-,TGTGCCAGCTCACCGGAGATCCAAGAGACCCAGTACTTC,CASSPEIQETQYF